These 13 T cell receptor beta chains originate from one sample sequenced in a study of STAT5B mutations in CD4+ large granular lymphocyte leukemia. Sequencing was performed with immunoSEQ multiplex PCR; in TCRdb, only in-frame clones are kept and a portion is missing. The top ten hold 1.5% to 2% of the sample, which has roughly 32,000 clones, around 72% seen once. Source material: CD4+ T cells from blood buffy coats. All receptors come from a human donor in good health.

The chain is built from TRBV27 and TRBJ2-7; TRBD2 aligns across 11 bases. The CDR3 totals 16 residues. The V segment lost 0 bases and the J segment 3 bases; nucleotides outside the gene matches: 4. The germline gives CDR1 MNHEY, CDR2 SMNVEV (reference sequence). CDR3 nucleotide sequence: TGTGCCAGCAGTTTATCTCAACTAGCGGGGGACTACGAGCAGTACTTC. It encodes CASSLSQLAGDYEQYF.

V is TRBV7-9 and J is TRBJ1-2; 7 bases match TRBD1. CDR1 is SEHNR, CDR2 FQNEAQ, per germline (reference sequence). The CDR3 runs to 14 residues. After removal of 5 bases from V and 2 bases from J, the junction contained 5 bases not matched to a gene. CDR3 coding DNA: TGTGCCAGCAGCCGGTTGGGACAGAACTATGGCTACACCTTC. It translates to CASSRLGQNYGYTF.

The chain employs TRBV5-1 and TRBJ1-6; no firm D call. Per the germline V gene, CDR1 is SGHRS and CDR2 is YFSETQ. V was clipped by 0 bases and J by 2 bases, with 3 bases between them. The CDR3 totals 14 residues. Here the CDR3 reads CASSLEPYNSPLHF. The CDR3 DNA follows: TGCGCCAGCAGCTTGGAACCCTATAATTCACCCCTCCACTTT.

The chain links TRBV7-6 to TRBJ2-5; possible D gene TRBD1, 5 bases. This CDR3 is 13 amino acids long. The V end lost 6 bases, the J end lost 5 bases, and 13 bases lay between the germline ends. Germline values: CDR1 SGHVS, CDR2 FNYEAQ. The CDR3 nucleotides are TGTGCCAGCAGTCCTGACAGAAGGGAGACCCAGTACTTC. It yields the protein CASSPDRRETQYF.

The chain carries TRBV6-5 and TRBJ2-7, with TRBD1 identical over 7 bases. This CDR3 is 14 amino acids long. The V segment lost 5 bases and the J segment 3 bases; nucleotides outside the gene matches: 7. The germline CDR1 and CDR2 sequences are MNHEY and SVGAGI. In DNA form, the CDR3 reads TGTGCCAGCAGTCCCGGGACAGAGGGCTACGAGCAGTACTTC. Translation gives CASSPGTEGYEQYF.

J is TRBJ2-5 and V is TRBV5-6; D is undetermined. Deletions cut 4 bases from V and 1 base from J, with 11 bases between. The CDR3 runs to 14 residues. From germline, CDR1 is SGHDT and CDR2 YYEEEE. CDR3 sequence: CASSPQRSQETQYF. CDR3 sequence (DNA): TGTGCCAGCAGCCCCCAAAGGTCCCAAGAGACCCAGTACTTC.

V and J are TRBV7-6 and TRBJ2-3, with a weak D call TRBD2 (5 bases). Germline V gives CDR1 SGHVS, CDR2 FNYEAQ. CDR3 size: 16 residues. Trimming took off 4 bases at V and 3 bases at J, with 17 bases between the two ends. The chain's CDR3 is CASSYPWGVGTDTQYF. Written as DNA, the CDR3 is TGTGCCAGCAGCTACCCTTGGGGAGTGGGGACAGATACGCAGTATTTT. Drawing the rest from reference TRBV7-6 and TRBJ2-3, the complete variable domain is GAGVSQSPRYKVTKRGQDVALRCDPISGHVSLYWYRQALGQGPEFLTYFNYEAQQDKSGLPNDRFSAERPEGSISTLTIQRTEQRDSAMYRCASSYPWGVGTDTQYFGPGTRLTVL.

This chain links TRBV6-5 with TRBJ2-7; D gene unclear. The CDR3 is 13 amino acids. Between the trimmed V and J ends, which lost 0 bases and 7 bases, there was a span of 10 bases. In germline, CDR1 is MNHEY, CDR2 SVGAGI. CDR3 sequence (DNA): TGTGCCAGCAGTTACTCTCCCCTTGGGGAGCAGTACTTC. Translating it yields CASSYSPLGEQYF.

J is TRBJ1-2 and V is TRBV28; a weak D match, TRBD1 (5 bases). The CDR3 is 15 residues long. Trimming stripped 7 bases from V and 7 bases from J, with 22 bases between. Per germline, CDR1 MDHEN and CDR2 SYDVKM. The CDR3 DNA reads TGTGCCAGCACCCAACTCGGGCCAGGGTTTGCTGGCTACACCTTC. Amino acid sequence: CASTQLGPGFAGYTF.

The rearrangement uses TRBV27 and TRBJ1-2; D perhaps matches TRBD1 (6 bases). Trimming stripped 6 bases from V and 5 bases from J, with 13 bases between. CDR1 and CDR2 (germline): MNHEY, SMNVEV (reference sequence). The CDR3 runs 13 residues. CDR3 region: CASRLRTEYGYTF. CDR3 DNA sequence: TGTGCCAGCAGACTCAGGACAGAGTATGGCTACACCTTC.

V gene TRBV2 combines with J gene TRBJ1-1; perhaps TRBD1 as D (6 bases). Germline V gene data show CDR1 as SNHLY and CDR2 as FYNNEI. Trimming cost V 5 bases and J 1 base, with 14 bases left between them. The CDR3 consists of 15 residues. The CDR3 DNA reads TGTGCCAGCAGTAGCCAGGGGAGAGGGAACACTGAAGCTTTCTTT. Translating gives CASSSQGRGNTEAFF.

On this clone itself: Relative to the germline gene, one junction end is altered; a read error may explain this. The genes are TRBV15 and TRBJ1-2; no clear D gene. There are 13 residues in the CDR3. Germline lookup yields CDR1 LNHNV and CDR2 YYDKDF (reference sequence). The CDR3 DNA reads as TGTGCCACCAGCAGAGATAAGGAGGCAGCCCTCTCGTTC. Amino acid sequence: CATSRDKEAALSF.

The V call is TRBV10-3, the J call TRBJ2-3; the match to TRBD2 covers 10 bases. In germline, CDR1 is ENHRY, CDR2 SYGVKD. The CDR3 has 14 amino acids. V shed 6 bases, J shed 5 bases, and the junction held 5 bases outside the gene matches. As DNA, the CDR3 is TGTGCCATCAGCAGCGGGGGGGCAATAGATACGCAGTATTTT. Its protein product is CAISSGGAIDTQYF.